The clone carrying this T cell receptor (beta chain) was detected many times. Other DNA sequences in the sample encode the same CDR3. The sample belongs to a study of blood T cell repertoires in COVID-19. On the study more broadly: Samples taken during acute and convalescent COVID-19 were collected in the United States, Italy and Spain. PBMCs, B-cell-depleted T cells, or T cells provided the cDNA or gDNA that made up the material.

In the original analysis: Reference gene primers were amplified, and this amplification served to estimate nucleated cell counts. Assay used: immunoSEQ multiplex PCR; TCRdb lists only in-frame clones, some missing. For V, J and clone size, that table is used; D and trimming come from the DNA. In the table there are some 80,000 clones, approximately 85% of which are singletons. CDR1 is SGHTA and CDR2 is FQGTGA in the germline V gene. The CDR3 covers 13 residues. Between the trimmed V and J ends, which lost 0 bases and 5 bases, there was a span of 7 bases. Sequenced sample: peripheral blood. The chain has TRBV7-3 and TRBJ1-1; TRBD1 might be the D (5 bases). The clonotype originates from a woman of 80 years or more with active or convalescent COVID-19. DNA of the CDR3: TGTGCCAGCAGCTTAACGGGGGGTACTGAAGCTTTCTTT. It encodes CASSLTGGTEAFF.